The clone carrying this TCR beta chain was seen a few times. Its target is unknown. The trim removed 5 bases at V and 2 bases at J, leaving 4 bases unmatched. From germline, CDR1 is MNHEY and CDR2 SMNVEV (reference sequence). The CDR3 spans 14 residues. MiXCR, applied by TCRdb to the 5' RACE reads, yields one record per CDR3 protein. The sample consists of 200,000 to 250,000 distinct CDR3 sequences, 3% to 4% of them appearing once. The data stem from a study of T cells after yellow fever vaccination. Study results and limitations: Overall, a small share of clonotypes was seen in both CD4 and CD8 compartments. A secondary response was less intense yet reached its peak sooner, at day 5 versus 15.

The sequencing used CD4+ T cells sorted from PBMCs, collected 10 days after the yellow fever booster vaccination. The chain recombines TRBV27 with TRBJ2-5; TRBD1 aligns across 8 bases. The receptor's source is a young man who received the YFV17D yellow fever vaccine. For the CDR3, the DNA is TGTGCCAGCAGTCCCCGGGACAGGCAAGAGACCCAGTACTTC. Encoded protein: CASSPRDRQETQYF.